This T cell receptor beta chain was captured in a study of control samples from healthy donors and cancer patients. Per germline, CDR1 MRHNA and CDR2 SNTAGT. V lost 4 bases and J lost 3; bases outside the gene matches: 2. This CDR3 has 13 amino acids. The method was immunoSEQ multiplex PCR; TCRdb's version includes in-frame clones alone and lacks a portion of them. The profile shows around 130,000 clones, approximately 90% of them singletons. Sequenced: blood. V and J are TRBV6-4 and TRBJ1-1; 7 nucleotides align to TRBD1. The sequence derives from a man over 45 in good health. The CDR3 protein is CASSVDRDTEAFF. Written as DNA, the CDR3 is TGTGCCAGCAGTGTCGACAGGGACACTGAAGCTTTCTTT.